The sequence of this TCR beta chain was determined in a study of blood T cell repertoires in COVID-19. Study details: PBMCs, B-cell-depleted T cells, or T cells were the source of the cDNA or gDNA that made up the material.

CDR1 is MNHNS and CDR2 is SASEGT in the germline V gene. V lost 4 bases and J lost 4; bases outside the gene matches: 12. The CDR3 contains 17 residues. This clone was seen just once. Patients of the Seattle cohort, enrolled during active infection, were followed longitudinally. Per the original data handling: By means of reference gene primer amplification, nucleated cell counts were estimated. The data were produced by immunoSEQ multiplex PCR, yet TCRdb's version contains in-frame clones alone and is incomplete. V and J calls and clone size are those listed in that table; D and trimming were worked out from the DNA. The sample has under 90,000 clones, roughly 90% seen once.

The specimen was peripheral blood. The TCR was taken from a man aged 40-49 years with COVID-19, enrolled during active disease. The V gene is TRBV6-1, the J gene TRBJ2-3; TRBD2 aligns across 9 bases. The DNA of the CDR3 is TGTGCCAGCAGTGGACTTATGCGCGGGGGGGCCTCAGATACGCAGTATTTT. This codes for CASSGLMRGGASDTQYF.